This TCR beta chain emerged from a study of blood T cells in healthy people across ages. The study, taken as a whole, reports: It was not known whether donors were CMV positive (a possible confounder of expanded clonotype changes). It was held that diversity estimates obtained from one million T cells represented underestimates. Relative to aged donors, long-lived donors carried more naive CD4+ cells and displayed higher diversity.

The trim removed 6 bases at V and 10 bases at J, leaving 7 bases unmatched. This CDR3 is built from 15 residues. Germline V CDR1 and CDR2: SGHTA, FQGNSA. A second PCR of about 7 to 12 cycles used a sample-barcoded 5' primer and a J-beta primer mix. TCRdb re-called the 5' RACE reads through MiXCR, storing one row per CDR3 protein. The sample has about 600,000 distinct CDR3 sequences, around half seen once. Comment on this clonotype: Its specificity is unknown.

The TCR comes from a man of 80 years or more in good health. Sequences were obtained from blood. This sequence joins TRBV7-2 and TRBJ2-1; 15 nucleotides match TRBD2. The CDR3 DNA reads as TGTGCCAGCAGTTCCGGGACTAGCGGGGGGAGGGAGCAGTTCTTC. Its protein product is CASSSGTSGGREQFF.